The 3 T cell receptor beta chains given below trace back to one sample, sequenced in a study of PD-1 blockade in classical Hodgkin lymphoma. Some clones are missing from TCRdb's copy, which holds only in-frame ones; the method was immunoSEQ multiplex PCR. This repertoire shows about 100,000 clones, nearly 90% found once; its top ten account for 15% to 20%. Every single patient, without exception, relapsed after autologous stem cell transplantation, and brentuximab vedotin exposure varied. The source material was peripheral blood mononuclear cells (PBMCs), sampled before the second cycle of nivolumab. The receptors were gathered from a human donor with classical Hodgkin lymphoma.

The rearrangement links TRBV9 to TRBJ1-1; D might be TRBD1 (6 bases). The germline gives CDR1 SGDLS, CDR2 YYNGEE. The CDR3 covers 17 residues. The ends were cut back, 2 bases at V and 0 bases at J, with 17 bases in the middle. The CDR3, as DNA: TGTGCCAGCAGCGTCGGGACAAGGCGGGTCCTGAACACTGAAGCTTTCTTT. Its protein is CASSVGTRRVLNTEAFF.

The genes are TRBV5-4 and TRBJ2-1; 9 bases align to TRBD2. The length of the CDR3 is 16 residues. Germline CDR1 SGHNT, CDR2 YYREEE (reference sequence). Trimming cost V 0 bases and J 4 bases; bases outside gene matches: 5. The CDR3: CASSLGRLAAYNEQFF. The CDR3 DNA is TGTGCCAGCAGCTTGGGTCGACTAGCGGCTTACAATGAGCAGTTCTTC.

The chain recombines TRBV7-9 with TRBJ1-2; D may be TRBD1 (6 bases). V lost 5 bases, J lost 0 bases, and 16 bases lay in between. The CDR3 extends over 16 amino acids. From germline, CDR1 is SEHNR and CDR2 FQNEAQ (reference sequence). The CDR3 bases are TGTGCCAGCAGCCCCCGGGGCAGGGGCTCTAACTATGGCTACACCTTC. Translating it yields CASSPRGRGSNYGYTF. Complete variable domain (other parts from reference TRBV7-9 and TRBJ1-2): DTGVSQNPRHKITKRGQNVTFRCDPISEHNRLYWYRQTLGQGPEFLTYFQNEAQLEKSRLLSDRFSAERPKGSFSTLEIQRTEQGDSAMYLCASSPRGRGSNYGYTFGSGTRLTVV.